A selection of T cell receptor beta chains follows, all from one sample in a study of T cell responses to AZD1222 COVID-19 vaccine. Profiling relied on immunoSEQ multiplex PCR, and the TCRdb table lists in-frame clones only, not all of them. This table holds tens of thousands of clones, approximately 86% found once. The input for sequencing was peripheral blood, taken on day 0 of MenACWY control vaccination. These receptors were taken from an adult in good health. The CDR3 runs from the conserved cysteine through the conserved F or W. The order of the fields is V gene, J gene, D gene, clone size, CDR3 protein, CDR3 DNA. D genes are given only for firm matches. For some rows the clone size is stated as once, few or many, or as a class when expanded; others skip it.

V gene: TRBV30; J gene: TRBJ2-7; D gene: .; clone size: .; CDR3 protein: CAWSARLADSEQYF; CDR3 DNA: TGTGCCTGGAGTGCGCGGCTCGCCGACAGCGAGCAGTACTTC
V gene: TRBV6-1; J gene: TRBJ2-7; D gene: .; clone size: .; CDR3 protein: CASSEATNVAYEQYF; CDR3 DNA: TGTGCCAGCAGTGAAGCAACCAATGTCGCCTACGAGCAGTACTTC
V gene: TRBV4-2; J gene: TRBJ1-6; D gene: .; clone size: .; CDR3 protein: CASSQESSYNSPLHF; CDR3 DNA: TGTGCCAGCAGCCAGGAGAGCTCCTATAATTCACCCCTCCACTTT
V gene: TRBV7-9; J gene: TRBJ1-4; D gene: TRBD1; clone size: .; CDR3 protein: CASSSQGTGGNEKLFF; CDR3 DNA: TGTGCCAGCAGCTCCCAGGGGACAGGGGGGAATGAAAAACTGTTTTTT
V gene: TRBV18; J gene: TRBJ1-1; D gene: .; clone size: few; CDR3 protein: CASSGLPENTEAFF; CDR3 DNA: TGTGCCAGCTCAGGCTTGCCGGAGAACACTGAAGCTTTCTTT
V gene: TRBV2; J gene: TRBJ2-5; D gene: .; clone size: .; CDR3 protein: CASSEESSGQETQYF; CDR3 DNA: TGTGCCAGCAGTGAAGAGAGTTCAGGGCAGGAGACCCAGTACTTC
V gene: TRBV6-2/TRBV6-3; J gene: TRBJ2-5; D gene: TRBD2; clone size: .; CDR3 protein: CASSAGLAGGLETQYF; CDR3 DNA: TGTGCCAGCAGTGCCGGATTAGCGGGGGGACTAGAGACCCAGTACTTC
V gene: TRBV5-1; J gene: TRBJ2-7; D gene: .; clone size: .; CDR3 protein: CASSPGQSSYEQYF; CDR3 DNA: TGCGCCAGCAGCCCCGGACAGAGCTCCTACGAGCAGTACTTC
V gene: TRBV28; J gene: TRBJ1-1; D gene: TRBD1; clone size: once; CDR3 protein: CASSQRTGVGTEAFF; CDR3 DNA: TGTGCCAGCAGTCAACGGACAGGAGTAGGCACTGAAGCTTTCTTT
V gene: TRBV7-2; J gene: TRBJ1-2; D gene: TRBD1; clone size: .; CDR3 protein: CASSLEGGATGYTF; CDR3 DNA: TGTGCCAGCAGCTTAGAAGGGGGCGCAACTGGCTACACCTTC
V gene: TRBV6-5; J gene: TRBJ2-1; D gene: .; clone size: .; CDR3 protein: CASSYSRSAYNEQFF; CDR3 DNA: TGTGCCAGCAGTTACTCGCGTTCAGCCTACAATGAGCAGTTCTTC
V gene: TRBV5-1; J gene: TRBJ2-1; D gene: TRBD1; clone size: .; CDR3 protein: CASSRDSVFSYNEQFF; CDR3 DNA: TGCGCCAGCAGCCGGGACAGCGTATTCTCCTACAATGAGCAGTTCTTC
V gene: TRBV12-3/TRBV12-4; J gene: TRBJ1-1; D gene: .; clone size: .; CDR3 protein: CASSPMNTEAFF; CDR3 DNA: TGTGCCAGCAGTCCAATGAACACTGAAGCTTTCTTT
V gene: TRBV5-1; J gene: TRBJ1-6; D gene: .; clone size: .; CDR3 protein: CASSSGDDSPLHF; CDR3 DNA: TGCGCCAGCAGCTCTGGAGATGATTCACCCCTCCACTTT
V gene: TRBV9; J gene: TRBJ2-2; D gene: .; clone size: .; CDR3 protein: CASSPRGSDNTGELFF; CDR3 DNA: TGTGCCAGCAGCCCCCGGGGTAGCGACAACACCGGGGAGCTGTTTTTT
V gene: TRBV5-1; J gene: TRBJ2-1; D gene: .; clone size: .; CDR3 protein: CASRYGNEQFF; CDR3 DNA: TGCGCCAGCAGGTACGGCAATGAGCAGTTCTTC
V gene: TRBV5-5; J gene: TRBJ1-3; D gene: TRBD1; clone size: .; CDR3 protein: CASSLAGQVASGNTIYF; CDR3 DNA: TGTGCCAGCAGCTTGGCTGGACAGGTGGCCTCTGGAAACACCATATATTTT
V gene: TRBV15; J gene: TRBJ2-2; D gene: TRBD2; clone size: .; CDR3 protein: CATSRERGGAAGELFF; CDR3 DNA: TGTGCCACCAGCAGAGAGCGCGGGGGGGCGGCCGGGGAGCTGTTTTTT
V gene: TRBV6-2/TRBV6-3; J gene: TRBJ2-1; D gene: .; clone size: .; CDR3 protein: CASSVDYGSYNEQFF; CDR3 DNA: TGTGCCAGCAGTGTAGACTATGGGTCCTACAATGAGCAGTTCTTC
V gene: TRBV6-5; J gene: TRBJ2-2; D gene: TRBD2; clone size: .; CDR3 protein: CASRLAGGTGELFF; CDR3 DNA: TGTGCCAGCAGACTAGCGGGGGGGACCGGGGAGCTGTTTTTT
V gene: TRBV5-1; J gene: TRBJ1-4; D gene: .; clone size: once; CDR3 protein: CASSLNSATNEKLFF; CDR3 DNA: TGCGCCAGCAGCTTGAACAGTGCAACTAATGAAAAACTGTTTTTT
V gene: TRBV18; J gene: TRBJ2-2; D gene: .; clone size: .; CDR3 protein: CASSPLGRTNTGELFF; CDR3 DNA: TGTGCCAGCTCACCTTTGGGACGGACGAACACCGGGGAGCTGTTTTTT
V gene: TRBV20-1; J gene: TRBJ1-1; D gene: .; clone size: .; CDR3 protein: CSAREHTEAFF; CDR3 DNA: TGCAGTGCTAGGGAGCACACTGAAGCTTTCTTT
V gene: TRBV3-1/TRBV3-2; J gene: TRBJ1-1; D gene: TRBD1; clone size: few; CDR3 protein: CASSPVGQLSTEAFF; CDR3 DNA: TGTGCCAGCAGCCCAGTGGGACAGTTGTCCACTGAAGCTTTCTTT
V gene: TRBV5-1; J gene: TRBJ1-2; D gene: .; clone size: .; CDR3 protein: CASSLGTDSNYGYTF; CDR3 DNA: TGCGCCAGCAGCTTGGGGACAGATAGTAACTATGGCTACACCTTC
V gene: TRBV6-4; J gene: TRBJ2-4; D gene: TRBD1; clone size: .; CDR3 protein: CATNRGWSKNIQYF; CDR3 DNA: TGTGCCACGAACAGGGGATGGTCCAAAAACATTCAGTACTTC
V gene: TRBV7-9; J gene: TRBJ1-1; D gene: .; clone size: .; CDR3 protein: CASSLVYGETEAFF; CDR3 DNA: TGTGCCAGCAGCTTAGTCTATGGGGAAACTGAAGCTTTCTTT
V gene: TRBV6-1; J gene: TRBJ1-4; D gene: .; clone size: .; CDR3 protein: CASSEWGTSATNEKLFF; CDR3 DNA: TGTGCCAGCAGTGAATGGGGAACGTCGGCAACTAATGAAAAACTGTTTTTT
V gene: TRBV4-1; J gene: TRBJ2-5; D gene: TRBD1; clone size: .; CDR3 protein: CASRLGQGEWETQYF; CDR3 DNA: TGCGCCAGCAGACTCGGACAGGGGGAGTGGGAGACCCAGTACTTC
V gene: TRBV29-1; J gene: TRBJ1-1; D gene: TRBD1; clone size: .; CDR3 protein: CSVVQGGIYMNTEAFF; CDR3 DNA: TGCAGCGTTGTCCAGGGGGGGATCTACATGAACACTGAAGCTTTCTTT
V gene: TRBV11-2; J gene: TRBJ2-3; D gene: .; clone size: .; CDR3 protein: CASSDKFSTDTQYF; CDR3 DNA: TGTGCCAGCAGCGACAAATTTAGCACAGATACGCAGTATTTT
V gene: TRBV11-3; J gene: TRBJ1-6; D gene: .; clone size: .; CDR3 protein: CASSLGAVDSPLHF; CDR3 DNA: TGTGCCAGCAGCTTAGGGGCAGTAGATTCACCCCTCCACTTT
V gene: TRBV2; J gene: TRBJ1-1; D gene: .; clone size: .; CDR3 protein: CASSEVRASYTEAFF; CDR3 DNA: TGTGCCAGCAGTGAGGTCAGGGCTTCGTACACTGAAGCTTTCTTT
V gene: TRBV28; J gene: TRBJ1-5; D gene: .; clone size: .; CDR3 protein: CASSFPIQGGNQPQHF; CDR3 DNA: TGTGCCAGCAGTTTTCCAATTCAGGGTGGCAATCAGCCCCAGCATTTT
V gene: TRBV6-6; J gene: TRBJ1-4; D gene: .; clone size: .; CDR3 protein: CASSSTPQGNNEKLFF; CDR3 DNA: TGTGCCAGCAGTTCCACCCCTCAGGGTAATAATGAAAAACTGTTTTTT
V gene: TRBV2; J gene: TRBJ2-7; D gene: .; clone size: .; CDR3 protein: CASSVQGYEQYF; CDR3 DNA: TGTGCCAGCAGCGTACAGGGCTACGAGCAGTACTTC
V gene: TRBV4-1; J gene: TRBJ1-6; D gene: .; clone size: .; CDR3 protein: CASSQDLRSGSSYNSPLHF; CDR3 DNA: TGCGCCAGCAGCCAAGATCTCAGGTCCGGGAGCTCCTATAATTCACCCCTCCACTTT